This T cell receptor beta chain is drawn from a study of blood T cells in healthy people across ages. Points from the study as a whole: Diversity figures derived from one million T cells were judged to underestimate the true value. CMV infection status of these donors was not known. Significant beta diversity loss was already apparent by age about 39, declining roughly linearly.

No fewer than 5.5 micrograms of total RNA were isolated from every sample. The use of a sample-barcoded 5' primer and a J-beta primer mix characterized a second PCR of about 6 to 12 cycles. MiXCR was run by TCRdb on the 5' RACE reads, yielding one entry per CDR3 protein. This sample has 590,000 or so distinct CDR3 sequences, with roughly 31% found just once. Of note for this clonotype: Its antigen remains unidentified.

Trimming removed 1 base from V and 7 bases from J; junction bases left unmatched: 6. This CDR3 comprises 14 residues. Germline CDR1 and CDR2: MGHRA and YSYEKL. The chain uses TRBV4-1 and TRBJ1-2; TRBD1 matches 7 bases. The TCR comes from an elderly woman in good health. Source material: blood. This chain's CDR3 is CASSQVDRDSGYTF. The CDR3 DNA follows: TGCGCCAGCAGCCAAGTCGACAGGGACTCTGGCTACACCTTC.